This TCR beta chain was obtained from a study of T-cell memory formation after mild COVID-19. General study findings and limits: There was no confirmation that second-wave clones peaking on day 37 were SARS-CoV-2 specific. Clones that contracted from day 15 to 85 were balanced CD4/CD8, while later expanders leaned CD4+.

With constant-segment primers, 5'RACE yielded cDNA libraries of TCR alpha and TCR beta that carried sample barcodes and UMIs. TCRdb reprocessed the 5' RACE reads via MiXCR and lists one record per CDR3 protein. Of over 300,000 distinct CDR3 sequences listed, about 20% are singletons. This clonotype was observed a few times. Antigen unknown. CDR3 length: 15 amino acids. Looked up from germline, CDR1 is MGHRA and CDR2 is YSYEKL. Trimming took 3 bases from V and 1 from J, leaving 10 bases between them. The sequence came from a man aged 18-30 years who had mild COVID-19 (a few samples of this study predate the infection). Cell type and time point are not known. The chain carries TRBV4-1 and TRBJ1-5; D perhaps matches TRBD1 (5 bases). What was sequenced was PBMCs or a T cell subset sorted from them (not recorded which). CDR3 residues: CASSHRAKSNQPQHF. The CDR3 DNA reads as TGCGCCAGCAGCCACAGGGCTAAGAGCAATCAGCCCCAGCATTTT.